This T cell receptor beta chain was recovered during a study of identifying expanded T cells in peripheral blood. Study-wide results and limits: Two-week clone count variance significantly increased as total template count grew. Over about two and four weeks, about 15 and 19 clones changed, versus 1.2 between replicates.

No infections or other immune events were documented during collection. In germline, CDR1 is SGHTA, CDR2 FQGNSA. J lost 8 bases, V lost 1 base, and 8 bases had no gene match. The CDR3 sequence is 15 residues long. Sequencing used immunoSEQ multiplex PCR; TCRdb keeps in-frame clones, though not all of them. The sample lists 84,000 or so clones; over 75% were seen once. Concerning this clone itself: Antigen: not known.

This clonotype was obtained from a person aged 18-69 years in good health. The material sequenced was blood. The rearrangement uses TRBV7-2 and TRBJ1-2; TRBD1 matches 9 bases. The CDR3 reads CASSLETGGTMGYTF. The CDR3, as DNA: TGTGCCAGCAGCTTAGAGACAGGGGGGACTATGGGCTACACCTTC.